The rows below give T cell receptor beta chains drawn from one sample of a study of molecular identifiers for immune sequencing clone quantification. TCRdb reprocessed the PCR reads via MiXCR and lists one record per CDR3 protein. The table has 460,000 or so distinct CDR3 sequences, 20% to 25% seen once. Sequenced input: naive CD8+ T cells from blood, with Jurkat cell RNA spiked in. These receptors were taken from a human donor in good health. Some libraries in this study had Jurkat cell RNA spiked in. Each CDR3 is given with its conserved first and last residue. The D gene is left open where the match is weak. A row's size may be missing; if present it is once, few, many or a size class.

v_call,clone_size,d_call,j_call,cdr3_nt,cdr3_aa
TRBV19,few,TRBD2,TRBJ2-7,TGTGCCAGTAGTATACGGGAGGCGGACGAGCAGTACTTC,CASSIREADEQYF
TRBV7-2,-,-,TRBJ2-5,TGTGCCAGCAGCTTACCCAAGCGAGGGGGGACCCAGTACTTC,CASSLPKRGGTQYF
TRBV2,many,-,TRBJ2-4,TGTGCCAGCAGTGAATTGGGCAGATTAAACATTCAGTACTTC,CASSELGRLNIQYF
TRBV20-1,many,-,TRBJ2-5,TGCAGTGCTGGCCCCCCAGCGGGCCGTCCCGAGACCCAGTACTTC,CSAGPPAGRPETQYF
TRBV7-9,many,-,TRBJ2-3,TGTGCCAGCAGCTTAAGGACGGGTGGCACAGATACGCAGTATTTT,CASSLRTGGTDTQYF
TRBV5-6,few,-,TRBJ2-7,TGTGCCAGCAGCTTGTACGGGTCTAGCTCCTACGAGCAGTACTTC,CASSLYGSSSYEQYF
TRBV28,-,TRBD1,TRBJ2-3,TGTGCCAGCAGTTTTAGCACAGGGGTGGATACGCAGTATTTT,CASSFSTGVDTQYF
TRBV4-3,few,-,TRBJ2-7,TGCGCCAGCAGCCAAGATACGGGCAGCTCCTACGAGCAGTACTTC,CASSQDTGSSYEQYF
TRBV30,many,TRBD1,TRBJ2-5,TGTGCCTGGCCGGGACAGGGGTTCGAGGCAAAAGAGACCCAGTACTTC,CAWPGQGFEAKETQYF
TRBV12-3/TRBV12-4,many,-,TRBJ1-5,TGTGCCAGCATCACGGAAGGTAGCAATCAGCCCCAGCATTTT,CASITEGSNQPQHF
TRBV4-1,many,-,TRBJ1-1,TGCGCCAGCAGCCAAGTGGTACTGAACACTGAAGCTTTCTTT,CASSQVVLNTEAFF
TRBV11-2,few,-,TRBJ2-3,TGTGCCAGCAGCTTGGACGGGTTAAGCACAGATACGCAGTATTTT,CASSLDGLSTDTQYF
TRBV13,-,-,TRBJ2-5,TGTGCCAGCAGCCCCAATGCCCAAGAGACCCAGTACTTC,CASSPNAQETQYF
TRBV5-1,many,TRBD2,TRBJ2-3,TGCGCCAGCAGCTTTACTAGCGGGAGGGCCCCAGATACGCAGTATTTT,CASSFTSGRAPDTQYF
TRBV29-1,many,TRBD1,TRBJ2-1,TGCAGCGTTGTCGGACAGGGGGCTGAGGATGAGCAGTTCTTC,CSVVGQGAEDEQFF
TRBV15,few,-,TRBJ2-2,TGTGCCACCAGCAGAGGGGGGGCTAGATACACCGGGGAGCTGTTTTTT,CATSRGGARYTGELFF
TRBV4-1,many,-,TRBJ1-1,TGCGCCAGCAGCCAAGCACGAAACACTGAAGCTTTCTTT,CASSQARNTEAFF